The 27 T cell receptor beta chains in this list originate from one sample, sequenced in a study of blood T cells in healthy people across ages. The authors ran a second PCR of roughly 6 to 11 cycles using a sample-barcoded 5' primer and a J-beta primer mix. TCRdb processed the 5' RACE reads anew with MiXCR; each CDR3 protein has one entry. The sample has over 1.5 million distinct CDR3 sequences; just under 50% are singletons. The sequenced sample was blood. These receptors were obtained from a woman aged 40 to 55 in good health.

This clonotype was seen a handful of times. The chain uses TRBV7-2 and TRBJ1-2; no clear D. The CDR3 sequence is 13 residues long. Trimming removed 5 bases at V and 5 bases at J, with 12 bases between. CDR1 SGHTA and CDR2 FQGNSA come from the germline V gene. The DNA for the CDR3 is TGTGCCAGCAGCCTTAACTGGAGTTATGGCTACACCTTC. This sequence encodes CASSLNWSYGYTF.

Details on this clonotype: Germline is not matched at one junction end, which may reflect a read error. The genes are TRBV7-3 and TRBJ2-3; TRBD2 agrees at 9 bases. The V gene's germline CDR1 is SGHTA and CDR2 FQGTGA. CDR3 length: 16 residues. This chain's CDR3 is CAGSLRASGVTDTQYF. The CDR3 DNA is TGCGCCGGCAGCTTACGGGCTAGCGGGGTGACAGATACGCAGTATTTT.

The chain is built from TRBV7-2 and TRBJ1-6, with TRBD1 matching 8 bases. Germline CDR1 and CDR2: SGHTA and FQGNSA. V gave up 1 base and J gave up 14 bases; unmatched junction bases: 4. This CDR3 region has 13 residues. The CDR3 DNA sequence: TGTGCCAGCAGCTTAGGGACAGGGTCGACCCTCCACTTT. It is translated as CASSLGTGSTLHF.

J is TRBJ2-4 and V is TRBV5-4; no reliable D call. The J call may be faulty, since TRBJ2-5 better matches the DNA end. Germline lookup yields CDR1 SGHNT and CDR2 YYREEE (reference sequence). This CDR3 comprises 11 residues. This CDR3 is CASSNAGTQYF. In nucleotides, the CDR3 is TGTGCCAGCAGCAACGCAGGGACCCAGTACTTC.

The rearrangement joins TRBV6-1 to TRBJ2-3, with TRBD2 matching 10 bases. J gave up 6 bases and V 3 bases, and 6 bases lay outside the gene matches. Germline lookup yields CDR1 MNHNS and CDR2 SASEGT. The CDR3 is 15 residues long. The CDR3 spells CASSDLAGVGDTQYF. Written as DNA, the CDR3 is TGTGCCAGCAGTGACCTAGCGGGGGTTGGGGATACGCAGTATTTT.

J is TRBJ2-5 and V is TRBV20-1; 8 bases agree with TRBD2. Germline V lookup: CDR1 DFQATT, CDR2 SNEGSKA (reference sequence). J gave up 2 bases and V 2 bases, and 7 bases lay outside the gene matches. CDR3 length equals 15 residues. The CDR3 DNA is TGCAGTGCTAGACCGGTAGCGGGGACACAAGAGACCCAGTACTTC. The encoded protein is CSARPVAGTQETQYF.

Remarks on this clonotype: The junction and the germline gene differ at one end; a read error may be behind it. J is TRBJ1-2 and V is TRBV5-1; D unresolved. There are 13 residues in the CDR3. Per germline, CDR1 SGHRS and CDR2 YFSETQ. The CDR3 DNA is TGCGCCAGCAACTTGGCCGGATCTTATGGCTACACCTTC. Amino acids: CASNLAGSYGYTF.

J is TRBJ2-3 and V is TRBV29-1; D might be TRBD2 (6 bases). Germline V gives CDR1 SQVTM, CDR2 ANQGSEA. V lost 5 bases, J lost 4 bases, and 13 bases lay in between. The CDR3 consists of 13 residues. CDR3 sequence reads: CSVLWGDADTQYF. The CDR3, as DNA: TGCAGCGTTCTGTGGGGGGACGCAGATACGCAGTATTTT.

The CDR3 here is CANKPPKRWFIPNEQFF. The CDR3 bases are TGTGCCAACAAACCGCCTAAGCGGTGGTTTATACCCAATGAGCAGTTCTTC. V gene TRBV6-1 combines with J gene TRBJ2-1; perhaps TRBD2 as D (5 bases). Germline V lookup: CDR1 MNHNS, CDR2 SASEGT. Trimming cost V 10 bases and J 6 bases, with 28 bases left between them. There are 17 residues in the CDR3.

The CDR3: CASIFRGRAGFHEQYF. The CDR3 region has the DNA TGTGCCAGCATTTTTAGGGGCCGGGCAGGGTTCCACGAGCAGTACTTC. This chain joins TRBV28 and TRBJ2-7; D is possibly TRBD1 (5 bases). CDR1 MDHEN and CDR2 SYDVKM come from the germline V gene. This CDR3 spans 16 amino acids. Trimming cost V 7 bases and J 5 bases, with 24 bases left between them.

A few counts support this clonotype. The J gene is TRBJ2-5, the V gene TRBV9; 7 bases are shared with TRBD1. Germline assignment: CDR1 SGDLS and CDR2 YYNGEE. This CDR3 has 16 amino acids. Trimming removed 0 bases from V and 1 base from J; junction bases left unmatched: 6. The CDR3 nucleotides are TGTGCCAGCAGCGTAGCTACCGGGGACAGCCAAGAGACCCAGTACTTC. This codes for CASSVATGDSQETQYF.

The V call is TRBV18, the J call TRBJ2-5; D perhaps matches TRBD1 (8 bases). This CDR3 comprises 19 residues. Trimming stripped 6 bases from V and 0 bases from J, with 26 bases between. Germline CDR1 KGHSH, CDR2 LQKENI. This chain's CDR3 is CASSKRTGIAGEYQETQYF. The CDR3 DNA reads as TGTGCCAGCTCCAAACGGACAGGGATCGCGGGGGAGTACCAAGAGACCCAGTACTTC.

This clonotype has ten or more counts. This chain links TRBV15 with TRBJ2-7, with a weak D call TRBD1 (5 bases). V lost 3 bases and J lost 1, with 10 bases in between. The length of the CDR3 is 14 residues. Per the germline V gene, CDR1 is LNHNV and CDR2 is YYDKDF (reference sequence). CDR3 region: CATSSRVESYEQYF. The CDR3 DNA sequence: TGTGCCACCAGCAGCAGGGTAGAGTCCTACGAGCAGTACTTC.

This clonotype was observed a few times. The gene calls are TRBV20-1 and TRBJ2-7; a possible D gene is TRBD2 (7 bases). The CDR3 is made up of 15 amino acids. Germline CDR1 DFQATT, CDR2 SNEGSKA (reference sequence). The ends were cut back, 4 bases at V and 3 bases at J, with 19 bases in the middle. The CDR3 coding sequence is TGCAGTGCTAATCCAACCCCGGGGGGCGACTACGAGCAGTACTTC. Encoded protein: CSANPTPGGDYEQYF.

The chain links TRBV11-2 to TRBJ2-4; D gene uncertain. Germline lookup yields CDR1 SGHAT and CDR2 FQNNGV. Trimming cost V 3 bases and J 1 base, with 13 bases left between them. The CDR3 is 16 amino acids. The CDR3 bases are TGTGCCAGCAGCTTCTGTGTTGACGCCGCCAAAAACATTCAGTACTTC. This encodes CASSFCVDAAKNIQYF. Full variable domain (remainder filled in from reference TRBV11-2 and TRBJ2-4): EAGVAQSPRYKIIEKRQSVAFWCNPISGHATLYWYQQILGQGPKLLIQFQNNGVVDDSQLPKDRFSAERLKGVDSTLKIQPAKLEDSAVYLCASSFCVDAAKNIQYFGAGTRLSVL.

Only one count was recorded for this clonotype. One end of the junction does not line up with germline, which may come from a read error. The V gene is TRBV7-2, the J gene TRBJ2-7; no clear D gene. The CDR3 sequence is 13 residues long. Germline V gene lookup returns CDR1 SGHTA and CDR2 FQGNSA. CDR3 amino acids: CAGSLVLGYEQYF. CDR3 in DNA: TGTGCCGGCAGCTTAGTTCTTGGCTACGAGCAGTACTTC.

This clonotype was picked up a small number of times. The chain joins TRBV6-2 or TRBV6-3 to TRBJ2-1; TRBD2 agrees at 9 bases. The ends lost 6 bases at V and 6 bases at J; junction bases unmatched: 9. Per germline, CDR1 MNHEY and CDR2 SVGEGT. The CDR3 totals 15 residues. The CDR3 DNA follows: TGTGCCAGCAGCTCCGGGACTAGCCACTCCAATGAGCAGTTCTTC. It codes for CASSSGTSHSNEQFF.

This clonotype was detected only a few times. V gene TRBV7-2 combines with J gene TRBJ2-7; D gene uncertain. The ends were cut back, 0 bases at V and 5 bases at J, with 5 bases in the middle. This CDR3 has 12 residues. The V gene's germline CDR1 is SGHTA and CDR2 FQGNSA. The CDR3 DNA sequence: TGTGCCAGCAGCTTAGCGAGGCACGAGCAGTACTTC. Protein: CASSLARHEQYF.

Concerning this clonotype itself: The junction differs from germline at one of its ends, possibly a read error. J is TRBJ2-5 and V is TRBV10-3; D gene unclear. This CDR3 comprises 16 residues. Germline CDR1 ENHRY, CDR2 SYGVKD. The CDR3 region has the DNA TGTGCCATCAGTGAGCCCCGAGTGAGTCGACAAGAGGCCCAGTACTTC. Its translation is CAISEPRVSRQEAQYF.

This chain links TRBV6-2 or TRBV6-3 with TRBJ2-3; maybe TRBD2 (6 bases). This CDR3 spans 16 amino acids. Germline V gives CDR1 MNHEY, CDR2 SVGEGT. The V end lost 6 bases, the J end lost 2 bases, and 18 bases lay between the germline ends. CDR3 in amino acids: CASRATRRIPTDTQYF. The CDR3, as DNA: TGTGCCAGCAGAGCGACTAGACGGATCCCCACAGATACGCAGTATTTT.

This clonotype was observed a handful of times. The chain combines TRBV29-1 with TRBJ2-1; either TRBD1 or TRBD2 may fit D (5 bases each). Looked up from germline, CDR1 is SQVTM and CDR2 is ANQGSEA. This CDR3 is built from 12 residues. Trimming removed 4 bases at V and 6 bases at J, with 10 bases between. The CDR3 is CSVVSGTNEQFF. CDR3 sequence (DNA): TGCAGCGTTGTGTCCGGGACCAATGAGCAGTTCTTC.

The V and J genes are TRBV20-1 and TRBJ1-4; D is unresolved. The length of the CDR3 is 13 residues. Between the trimmed V and J ends, which lost 4 bases and 8 bases, there was a span of 14 bases. CDR1 is DFQATT and CDR2 is SNEGSKA in the germline V gene (reference sequence). The CDR3 bases are TGCAGTGCTAAAGCGAGGGTAGGCGAAAAACTGTTTTTT. Its translation is CSAKARVGEKLFF.

The rearrangement links TRBV12-3 or TRBV12-4 to TRBJ2-5; D may correspond to TRBD1 or TRBD2 (6 bases each). V was clipped by 3 bases and J by 11 bases, with 25 bases between them. The CDR3 extends over 16 amino acids. CDR3 nucleotide sequence: TGTGCCAGCAGTTTTCGTGGGACTGGAGGGGACAATGAGCAGTACTTC. Residues: CASSFRGTGGDNEQYF.

This chain joins TRBV5-1 and TRBJ1-2; D gene ambiguous. Trimming removed 4 bases at V and 5 bases at J, with 9 bases between. In germline, CDR1 is SGHRS, CDR2 YFSETQ. This CDR3 comprises 12 residues. CDR3 region: CASSREMYGYTF. The DNA for the CDR3 is TGCGCCAGCAGCAGAGAGATGTATGGCTACACCTTC.

V usage is TRBV4-1 and J usage is TRBJ2-1; TRBD2 is a possible D gene (6 bases). CDR3 length: 13 amino acids. V gave up 2 bases and J gave up 6 bases, with 8 bases separating them. CDR1 and CDR2 (germline): MGHRA, YSYEKL. CDR3 in DNA: TGCGCCAGCAGCCAAATTAGCGGCAATGAGCAGTTCTTC. Its translation is CASSQISGNEQFF.

The CDR3 is CASSSDLWGYNEQFF. The CDR3 coding sequence is TGTGCCAGCAGTTCGGACCTCTGGGGATACAATGAGCAGTTCTTC. The chain is built from TRBV27 and TRBJ2-1; D is ambiguous. The germline V gene encodes CDR1 MNHEY and CDR2 SMNVEV (reference sequence). This CDR3 is 15 amino acids long. V shed 4 bases and J shed 4 bases, with 14 bases lying between them.

This chain connects TRBV28 to TRBJ2-4, with D tentatively TRBD1 (8 bases). The germline V and J ends were trimmed by 6 bases and 6 bases, with 15 bases remaining between them. The CDR3 consists of 14 residues. The V gene's germline CDR1 is MDHEN and CDR2 SYDVKM. The chain's CDR3 is CASRVTGEGNIQYF. In DNA, the CDR3 is TGTGCCAGCAGGGTGACAGGGGAGGGAAACATTCAGTACTTC.